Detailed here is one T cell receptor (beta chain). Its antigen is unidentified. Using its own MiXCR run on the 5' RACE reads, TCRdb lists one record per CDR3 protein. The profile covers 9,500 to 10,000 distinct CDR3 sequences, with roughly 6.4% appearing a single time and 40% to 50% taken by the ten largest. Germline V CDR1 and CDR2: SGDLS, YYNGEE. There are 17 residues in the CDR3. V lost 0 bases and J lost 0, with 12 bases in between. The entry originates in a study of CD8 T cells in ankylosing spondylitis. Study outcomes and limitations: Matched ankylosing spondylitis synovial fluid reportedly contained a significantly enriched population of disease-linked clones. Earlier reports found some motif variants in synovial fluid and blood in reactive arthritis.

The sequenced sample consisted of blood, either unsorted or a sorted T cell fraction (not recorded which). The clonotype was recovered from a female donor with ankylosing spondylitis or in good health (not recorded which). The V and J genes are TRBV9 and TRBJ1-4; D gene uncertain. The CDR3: CASSVGRSGSTNEKLFF. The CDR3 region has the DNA TGTGCCAGCAGCGTAGGTCGTTCGGGATCAACTAATGAAAAACTGTTTTTT.